The 14 T cell receptor beta chains reported below all come from one sample, sequenced in a study of response to subunit inactivated influenza vaccine. TCRdb re-derived calls from the RT-PCR reads in MiXCR, one entry per CDR3 protein. The data hold some 550,000 distinct CDR3 sequences, with roughly 25% observed a single time. This sample also belongs to another study, concerning T cells expressing NK-cell markers. That paper adds: The TCR beta cDNA came from 5'RACE template switching with UMIs.

The source was CD4+ T cells sorted from PBMCs, collected roughly 12 days after vaccination. Every receptor here comes from a man between 45 and 60 years old who received an inactivated influenza vaccine.

This clonotype was seen only once. This chain connects TRBV3-1 to TRBJ2-3; D is undetermined. Per germline, CDR1 LGHDT and CDR2 YNNKEL (reference sequence). Trimming cost V 2 bases and J 2 bases, with 8 bases left between them. The CDR3 covers 14 residues. CDR3 residues: CASSQMGFTDTQYF. The CDR3 nucleotides read TGTGCCAGCAGCCAAATGGGGTTCACAGATACGCAGTATTTT.

V usage is TRBV11-2 and J usage is TRBJ2-5; the match to TRBD2 covers 11 bases. The CDR3 spans 16 residues. The germline V gene encodes CDR1 SGHAT and CDR2 FQNNGV. The V and J ends lost 5 bases and 3 bases, in that order; junction bases with no gene match: 8. The CDR3 region has the DNA TGTGCCAGCAGCCAGATGACTAGCGGGGCAAAAGAGACCCAGTACTTC. It is translated as CASSQMTSGAKETQYF.

The gene calls are TRBV4-2 and TRBJ2-1; 7 bases align to TRBD2. V gave up 0 bases and J gave up 0 bases; unmatched junction bases: 5. The CDR3 spans 17 residues. Germline V lookup: CDR1 LGHNA, CDR2 YNFKEQ. CDR3 bases: TGTGCCAGCAGCCAAGAGGTTGGCGGGGGCTCCTACAATGAGCAGTTCTTC. Translating it yields CASSQEVGGGSYNEQFF.

V is TRBV2 and J is TRBJ1-1; D not certain. Deletions cut 6 bases from V and 2 bases from J, with 10 bases between. Germline assignment: CDR1 SNHLY and CDR2 FYNNEI. The CDR3 has 13 amino acids. The CDR3 reads CASRPEINTEAFF. The CDR3 DNA sequence: TGTGCCAGCAGGCCAGAAATAAACACTGAAGCTTTCTTT.

The V gene is TRBV18, the J gene TRBJ2-7; D gene ambiguous. There are 12 residues in the CDR3. Germline V gene lookup returns CDR1 KGHSH and CDR2 LQKENI. V was trimmed by 3 bases and J by 6 bases, leaving 9 bases between them. In nucleotides, the CDR3 is TGTGCCAGCTCACCCGGCCCCCTCGAGCAGTACTTC. Protein sequence: CASSPGPLEQYF.

This clonotype appeared a few times. The chain has TRBV29-1 and TRBJ2-7; no clear D. This CDR3 has 12 residues. V was shortened by 7 bases and J by 1 base, with 11 bases between the two germline ends. CDR1 and CDR2 from the germline V gene are SQVTM and ANQGSEA. The CDR3 is CSAIHGSYEQYF. CDR3 bases: TGCAGCGCCATTCACGGGTCCTACGAGCAGTACTTC.

The chain is built from TRBV7-2 and TRBJ2-2, with 8 nucleotides matching TRBD2. Germline V lookup: CDR1 SGHTA, CDR2 FQGNSA. The trim removed 6 bases at V and 7 bases at J, leaving 10 bases unmatched. The CDR3 length is 15 residues. The chain's CDR3 is CASRVGNSGVGELFF. For the CDR3, the DNA is TGTGCCAGCAGAGTAGGAAATAGCGGGGTCGGGGAGCTGTTTTTT.

This clonotype came up a few times. The chain has TRBV5-1 and TRBJ1-4; D might be TRBD1 (6 bases). Germline CDR1 reads SGHRS; CDR2 reads YFSETQ. The V end lost 4 bases, the J end lost 4 bases, and 11 bases lay between the germline ends. The CDR3 has 14 residues. The CDR3 DNA follows: TGCGCCAGCAGCCCAGGACAGTATAATGAAAAACTGTTTTTT. Translated, it gives CASSPGQYNEKLFF.

This clonotype showed up just a few times. The chain employs TRBV7-2 and TRBJ2-3; the D gene could be TRBD1 or TRBD2 (5 bases each). Germline CDR1 and CDR2: SGHTA and FQGNSA. V gave up 5 bases and J gave up 3 bases, with 18 bases separating them. This CDR3 has 16 residues. DNA for the CDR3: TGTGCCAGCAGCATACTGGGGCGCGGCGGGACAGATACGCAGTATTTT. Its translation: CASSILGRGGTDTQYF.

The chain uses TRBV3-1 and TRBJ1-1; the D is unclear. The CDR3 is 13 amino acids. Germline CDR1 is LGHDT and CDR2 is YNNKEL (reference sequence). V gave up 1 base and J gave up 9 bases, with 12 bases separating them. The CDR3 DNA sequence: TGTGCCAGCAGCCAAGGCGGCAGCACCCAAGCTTTCTTT. It encodes CASSQGGSTQAFF.

In its sample, this clonotype was seen a few times. The chain carries TRBV11-2 and TRBJ2-3; TRBD1 might be the D (6 bases). Trimming took 5 bases from V and 0 from J, leaving 18 bases between them. CDR3 length equals 17 residues. CDR1 and CDR2 (germline): SGHAT, FQNNGV. CDR3 region: CASSIGAGVLSTDTQYF. The DNA for the CDR3 is TGTGCCAGCAGCATTGGGGCAGGGGTGTTAAGCACAGATACGCAGTATTTT.

The chain is built from TRBV6-5 and TRBJ1-6; TRBD1 matches 7 bases. CDR1 and CDR2 from the germline V gene are MNHEY and SVGAGI. The CDR3 contains 16 residues. V lost 2 bases, J lost 7 bases, and 8 bases stayed unmatched. DNA for the CDR3: TGTGCCAGCAGTTACCTGACAGGGAGGAAAAATTCACCCCTCCACTTT. Its translation is CASSYLTGRKNSPLHF.

This clonotype was seen only a few times. The chain recombines TRBV7-2 with TRBJ2-2, with TRBD2 matching over 8 bases. CDR1 and CDR2 (germline): SGHTA, FQGNSA. The CDR3 loop spans 14 amino acids. Losses at the gene ends were 6 bases for V and 6 bases for J; bases not matched to a gene: 6. For the CDR3, the DNA is TGTGCCAGCAGTGTTAGCGGGAAAGCCGGGGAGCTGTTTTTT. Translation: CASSVSGKAGELFF.

This clonotype was detected a few times. The chain has TRBV12-3 or TRBV12-4 and TRBJ1-3; D is perhaps TRBD1 (5 bases). With 8 bases removed from V and 0 bases from J, the gap between germline ends came to 14 bases. This CDR3 spans 15 amino acids. The CDR3 is CASGLPRGSGNTIYF. CDR3 coding DNA: TGTGCCAGCGGACTTCCTAGGGGCTCTGGAAACACCATATATTTT.